This T cell receptor beta chain was obtained from a study of cytomegalovirus exposure and HLA in healthy donors. Findings of the study overall: Per published reports, the classifier diagnosed cytomegalovirus status with high specificity and sensitivity. The authors later found most CMV-associated TCR beta chains appeared HLA-restricted. Fewer N-insertions (relative to the roughly 720-donor mean) were reportedly seen in an Asian-associated ancestry cluster in a later analysis.

On this clone: Antigen unknown.

The CDR3 is made up of 16 amino acids. V shed 8 bases and J 0 bases; nucleotides not matched to a gene: 10. Germline V gene sequence: CDR1 SNHLY, CDR2 FYNNEI. The PCR contained 60 Vbeta and 13 Jbeta primers. Libraries were prepared by immunoSEQ multiplex PCR; TCRdb keeps only in-frame clonotypes and omits some of them. The sample lists about 130,000 clones, roughly 82% occurring once. This receptor was taken from a boy aged 5-17 years in good health and CMV-seronegative. Source material: PBMCs. V usage is TRBV2 and J usage is TRBJ2-4, with 7 bases fitting TRBD1. The CDR3 DNA sequence: TGTGCCAGCGGAAAGACAGGGCCATTAGCCAAAAACATTCAGTACTTC. Its translation is CASGKTGPLAKNIQYF.